This TCR beta chain emerged from a study of blood T cells in healthy people across ages. Study conclusions and caveats: A strong correlation was seen between TCR beta diversity and naive T cell percentage. PBMC samples, being unsorted, prevented any conclusive comparison of naive and antigen-experienced cells. Calculation of diversity from one million T cells yielded estimates considered to be underestimates.

Notes on this clonotype: Its antigen is unidentified.

Aged about 6 to 95, donors were systemically healthy Caucasians from Russia. With a J-beta primer mix and a sample-barcoded 5' primer, a second PCR ran about 7 to 12 cycles. TCRdb independently ran MiXCR on the 5' RACE reads; one entry per CDR3 protein. The repertoire includes some 1 million distinct CDR3 sequences, 45% of them detected once, and about 19% sits in the top ten. Germline assignment: CDR1 SGHRS and CDR2 YFSETQ. V trimming: 4 bases; J trimming: 6 bases; junction bases outside the gene matches: 13. This CDR3 has 16 amino acids. This sequence originates from an older woman in good health. The sequenced material came from blood. The rearrangement uses TRBV5-1 and TRBJ2-3, with 8 bases fitting TRBD2. The CDR3 nucleotides are TGCGCCAGCAGCAGCTGGGGAGCGGGAGAATCGGATACGCAGTATTTT. Its translation: CASSSWGAGESDTQYF.